This T cell receptor beta chain stems from a study of T cell responses to AZD1222 COVID-19 vaccine. Study-level findings and limits: The reported proportion of spike-specific TCRs targeting unmutated variant regions was nearly half.

The repertoire was sequenced with immunoSEQ multiplex PCR; TCRdb's copy has only in-frame clones and lacks some. The sample shows approximately 140,000 clones, approximately 91% of them seen only once. This clone has a single count. Its specificity is unknown. The CDR3 totals 14 residues. V lost 0 bases to trimming and J lost 5 bases, with 10 bases between them. From germline, CDR1 is MGHRA and CDR2 YSYEKL. The TCR originated in an adult who received the AZD1222 COVID-19 vaccine. The chain combines TRBV4-1 with TRBJ1-1; a weak D match, TRBD1 (6 bases). The input for sequencing was peripheral blood, taken 28 days after the second AZD1222 dose. The CDR3 DNA reads TGCGCCAGCAGCCAAGATAGAACAGGGACTGAAGCTTTCTTT. This translates into CASSQDRTGTEAFF.